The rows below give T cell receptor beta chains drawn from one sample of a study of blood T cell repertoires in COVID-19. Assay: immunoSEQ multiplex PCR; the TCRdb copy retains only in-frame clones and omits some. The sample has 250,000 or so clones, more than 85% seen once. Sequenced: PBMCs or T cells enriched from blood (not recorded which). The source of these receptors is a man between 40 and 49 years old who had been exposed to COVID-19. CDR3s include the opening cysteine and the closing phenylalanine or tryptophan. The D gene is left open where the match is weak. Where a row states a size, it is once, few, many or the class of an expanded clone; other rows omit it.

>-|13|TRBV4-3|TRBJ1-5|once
TGCGCCAGCAGCCAAGATAGAGATCAGCCCCAGCATTTT
CASSQDRDQPQHF
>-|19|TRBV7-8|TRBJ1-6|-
TGTGCCAGCAGCTTAGAGCGGGCGGCAGAGAAGTCCTATAATTCACCCCTCCACTTT
CASSLERAAEKSYNSPLHF
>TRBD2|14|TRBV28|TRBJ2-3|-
TGTGCCAGCGTAGCGGGGACTTCCACAGATACGCAGTATTTT
CASVAGTSTDTQYF
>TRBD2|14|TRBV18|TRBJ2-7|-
TGTGCCAGCTCACCAAGCGGGGGCACCTACGAGCAGTACTTC
CASSPSGGTYEQYF
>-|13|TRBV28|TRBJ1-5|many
TGTGCCAGCAGACAGGGCGGCAATCAGCCCCAGCATTTT
CASRQGGNQPQHF
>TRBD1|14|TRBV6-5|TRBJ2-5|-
TGTGCCAGCAGCCCAAAGACAGGGGTTGAGACCCAGTACTTC
CASSPKTGVETQYF
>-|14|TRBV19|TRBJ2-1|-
TGTGCCAGTAGTATAGGGTCAGGGGACAATGAGCAGTTCTTC
CASSIGSGDNEQFF
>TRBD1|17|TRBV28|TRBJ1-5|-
TGTGCCAGCAGTTCGAGACAGGGGGGGGGTCGGAATCAGCCCCAGCATTTT
CASSSRQGGGRNQPQHF
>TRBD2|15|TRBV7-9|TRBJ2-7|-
TGTGCCAGCAGCTTAACGCGGGAGGGCTCCTACGAGCAGTACTTC
CASSLTREGSYEQYF
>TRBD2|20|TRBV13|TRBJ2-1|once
TGTGCCAGCAGCCCCGGGACTAGCGGGAGCCCTGACTTCCTCTACAATGAGCAGTTCTTC
CASSPGTSGSPDFLYNEQFF
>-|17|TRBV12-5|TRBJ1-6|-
TGTGCTAGTGGTTTGGTATGGGGGCGTAACGATAATTCACCCCTCCACTTT
CASGLVWGRNDNSPLHF
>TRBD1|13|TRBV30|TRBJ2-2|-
TGTGCCTGGAGTAGAGGGGGCGAGCGGGAGCTGTTTTTT
CAWSRGGERELFF
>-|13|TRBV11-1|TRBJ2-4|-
TGTGCCAGCAGCAGGCCCAGGGGAAACATTCAGTACTTC
CASSRPRGNIQYF
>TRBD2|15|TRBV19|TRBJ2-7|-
TGTGCCAGTAGTATGGGAACGGGAGGGGCGTCCGAGCAGTACTTC
CASSMGTGGASEQYF
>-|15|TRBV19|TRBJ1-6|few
TGTGCCAGTAGCCTACAGGGTTTGAGGAAATCACCCCTCCACTTT
CASSLQGLRKSPLHF
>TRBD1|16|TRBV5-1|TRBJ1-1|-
TGCGCCAGCAGGGACCGGGACAGGGCAATGAACACTGAAGCTTTCTTT
CASRDRDRAMNTEAFF
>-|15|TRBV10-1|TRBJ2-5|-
TGCGCCAGCAGTGAAAGTCTGGGGGCCGGGGAGACCCAGTACTTC
CASSESLGAGETQYF
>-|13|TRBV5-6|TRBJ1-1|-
TGTGCCAGCAGCCCGCCTACTGGCACTGAAGCTTTCTTT
CASSPPTGTEAFF
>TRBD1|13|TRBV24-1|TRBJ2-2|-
TGTGCCACCAGTGGACAGGGCGGGGGGGAGCTGTTTTTT
CATSGQGGGELFF
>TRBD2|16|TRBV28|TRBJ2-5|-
TGTGCCAGCAGTGCCTGGGGGGGTGCGAGCCAAGAGACCCAGTACTTC
CASSAWGGASQETQYF
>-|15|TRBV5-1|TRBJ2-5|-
TGCGCCAGCAGCTGGATTAGCGGACTACAAGAGACCCAGTACTTC
CASSWISGLQETQYF
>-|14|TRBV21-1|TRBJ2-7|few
TGTGCCAGCAGCAAACATCCTAGCGACTACGAGCAGTACTTC
CASSKHPSDYEQYF
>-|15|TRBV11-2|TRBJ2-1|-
TGTGCCAGCAGCTTAGGGTCAACTAGGACCGGTGAGCAGTTCTTC
CASSLGSTRTGEQFF
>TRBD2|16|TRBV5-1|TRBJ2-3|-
TGCGCCAGCAGCTTGGTCCTAGCGGGAGGCGGAGATACGCAGTATTTT
CASSLVLAGGGDTQYF
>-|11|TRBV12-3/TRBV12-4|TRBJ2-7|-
TGTGCCAGCACCTCCACAGAGGAGCAGTACTTC
CASTSTEEQYF
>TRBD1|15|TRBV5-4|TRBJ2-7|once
TGTGCCAGCAGCTTGGGGACAGGGGGCTCCTACGAGCAGTACTTC
CASSLGTGGSYEQYF
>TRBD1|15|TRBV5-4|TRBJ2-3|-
TGTGCCAGCAGCTTTGGGACAGGGCCCACAGATACGCAGTATTTT
CASSFGTGPTDTQYF
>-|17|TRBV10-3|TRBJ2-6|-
TGTGCCATCAGTGAGTCGGCGGGTTTCTCTGGGGCCAACGTCCTGACTTTC
CAISESAGFSGANVLTF
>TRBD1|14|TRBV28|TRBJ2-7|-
TGTGCCAGCAGTTTTTGGGACAGGGACCGTGAGCAGTACTTC
CASSFWDRDREQYF
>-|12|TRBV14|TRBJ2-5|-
TGTGCCAGCAGCCAAGATTTCGGGACCCAGTACTTC
CASSQDFGTQYF
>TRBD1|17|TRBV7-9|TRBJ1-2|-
TGTGCCAGCAGCTTAATGGGTGCAGGGGGCAGAAGGGATGGCTACACCTTC
CASSLMGAGGRRDGYTF
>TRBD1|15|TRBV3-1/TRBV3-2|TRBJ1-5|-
TGTGCCAGCAGCCAAGGGACAGGGAGCAATCAGCCCCAGCATTTT
CASSQGTGSNQPQHF
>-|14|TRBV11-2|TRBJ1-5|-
TGTGCCAGCAGCTTTTCCGGCGGGAATCAGCCCCAGCATTTT
CASSFSGGNQPQHF